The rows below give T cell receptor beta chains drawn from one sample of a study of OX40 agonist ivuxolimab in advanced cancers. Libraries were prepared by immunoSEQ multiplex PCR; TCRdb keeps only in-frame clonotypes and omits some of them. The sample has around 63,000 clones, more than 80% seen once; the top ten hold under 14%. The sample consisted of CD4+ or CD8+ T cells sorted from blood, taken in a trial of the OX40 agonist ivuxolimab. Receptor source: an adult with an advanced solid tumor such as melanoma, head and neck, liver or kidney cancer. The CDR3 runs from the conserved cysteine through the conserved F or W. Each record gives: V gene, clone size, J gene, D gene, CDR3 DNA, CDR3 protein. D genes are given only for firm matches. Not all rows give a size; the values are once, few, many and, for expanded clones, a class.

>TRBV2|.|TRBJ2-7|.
TGTGCCAGCAGGCTAACCTACGAGCAGTACTTC
CASRLTYEQYF
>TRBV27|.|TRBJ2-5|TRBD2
TGTGCCAGCAGAAGCGGGGGGACTAAAGAGACCCAGTACTTC
CASRSGGTKETQYF
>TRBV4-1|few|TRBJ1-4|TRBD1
TGCGCCAGCAGAGACAGGGCGGGGAGTGAAAAACTGTTTTTT
CASRDRAGSEKLFF
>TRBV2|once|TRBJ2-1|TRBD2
TGTGCCAGCAGTGCAGGACTAGCCGCTTACAATGAGCAGTTCTTC
CASSAGLAAYNEQFF
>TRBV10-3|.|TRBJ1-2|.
TGTGCCATCAGTGCCTACAGGGAGGGGAACTATGGCTACACCTTC
CAISAYREGNYGYTF
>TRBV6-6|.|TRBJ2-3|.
TGTGCCAGCAGGTTACAGGGTATCAGCACAGATACGCAGTATTTT
CASRLQGISTDTQYF
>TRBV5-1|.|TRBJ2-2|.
TGCGCCAGCAGCTTGCGGGCAGGGACCACCGGGGAGCTGTTTTTT
CASSLRAGTTGELFF
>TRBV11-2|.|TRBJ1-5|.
TGTGCCAGCAGCTTAGGTCGGCAGAGCAATCAGCCCCAGCATTTT
CASSLGRQSNQPQHF
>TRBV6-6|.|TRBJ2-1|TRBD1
TGTGCCAGCAGTTATGCGACAGGGTCCTACAATGAGCAGTTCTTC
CASSYATGSYNEQFF
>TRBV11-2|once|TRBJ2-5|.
TGTGCCAGCAGCCCCCGACTCCACCCAGGGGACCAAGAGACCCAGTACTTC
CASSPRLHPGDQETQYF
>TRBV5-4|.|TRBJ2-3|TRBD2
TGTGCCAGCAGCTACCCGGGACTAGCGGCGTCAGATACGCAGTATTTT
CASSYPGLAASDTQYF
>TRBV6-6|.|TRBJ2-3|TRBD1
TGTGCCAGCAGTTACTCAGGGACAGAAAGCACAGATACGCAGTATTTT
CASSYSGTESTDTQYF
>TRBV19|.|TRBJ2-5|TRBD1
TGTGCCAGTAGTAGCACAGGGGGAAGTGATAGAGAGACCCAGTACTTC
CASSSTGGSDRETQYF
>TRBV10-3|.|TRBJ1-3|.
TGTGCCATCACAGGGTCGGGTGGAAACACCATATATTTT
CAITGSGGNTIYF
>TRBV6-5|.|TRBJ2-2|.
TGTGCCAGCAGTTACGGGGGCCCCACCGGGGAGCTGTTTTTT
CASSYGGPTGELFF
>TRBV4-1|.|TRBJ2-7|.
TGCGCCAGCAGCCCCTTGGATTTGGCCTACGAGCAGTACTTC
CASSPLDLAYEQYF
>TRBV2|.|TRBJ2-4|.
TGTGCCAGCAGTGACCTGACCCGGGACTCCGTTCAGTACTTC
CASSDLTRDSVQYF
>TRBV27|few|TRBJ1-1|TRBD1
TGTGCCAGCAATCGGGGAGACAGGGGTATCACTGAAGCTTTCTTT
CASNRGDRGITEAFF
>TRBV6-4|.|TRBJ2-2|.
TGTGCCAGCAGTGACTCGTGGGGGGGCGCTACCGGGGAGCTGTTTTTT
CASSDSWGGATGELFF
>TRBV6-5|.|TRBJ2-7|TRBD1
TGTGCCAGCAGTTACGCGGGACAGGGGACCTACGAGCAGTACTTC
CASSYAGQGTYEQYF
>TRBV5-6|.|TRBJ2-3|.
TGTGCCAGCAGCTTGGGGCCCGCCCTCACAGATACGCAGTATTTT
CASSLGPALTDTQYF
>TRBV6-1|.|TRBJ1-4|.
TGTGCCAGCAGTGAAGGGGGCGGAAGGGGTGAAAAACTGTTTTTT
CASSEGGGRGEKLFF
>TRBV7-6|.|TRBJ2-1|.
TGTGCCAGCAGCTCACTCGGGGGTGAGCAGTTCTTC
CASSSLGGEQFF
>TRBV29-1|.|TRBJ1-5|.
TGCAGCGTTGCGTCGGCAGATCAGCCCCAGCATTTT
CSVASADQPQHF
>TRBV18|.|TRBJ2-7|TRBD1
TGTGCCAGCTCACCCTCTCTAGGGGGCCTCTACGAGCAGTACTTC
CASSPSLGGLYEQYF
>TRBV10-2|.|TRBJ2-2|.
TGCGCCAGCCAGAACTACGACACCGGGGAGCTGTTTTTT
CASQNYDTGELFF
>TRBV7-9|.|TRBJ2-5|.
TGTGCCAGCAGCTTAAGGGGTAGTGAGACCCAGTACTTC
CASSLRGSETQYF
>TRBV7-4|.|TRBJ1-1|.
TGTGCCAGCAGCTTAGGTGGACTTCCTCAGAACACTGAAGCTTTCTTT
CASSLGGLPQNTEAFF
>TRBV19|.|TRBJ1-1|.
TGTGCCAGTAGTCGCAGGGGTATAACTGAAGCTTTCTTT
CASSRRGITEAFF
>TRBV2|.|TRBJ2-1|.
TGTGCCAGCATTTCAAGTAATGAGCAGTTCTTC
CASISSNEQFF
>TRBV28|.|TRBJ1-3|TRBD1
TGTGCCAGCAGTTCACCAGGGGGCTTGGACGGAAACACCATATATTTT
CASSSPGGLDGNTIYF
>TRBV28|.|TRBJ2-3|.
TGTGCCAGCAGTCCCACGTCCGTAGATACGCAGTATTTT
CASSPTSVDTQYF
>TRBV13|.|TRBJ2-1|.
TGTGCCAGCAGCTTATACTACAATGAGCAGTTCTTC
CASSLYYNEQFF
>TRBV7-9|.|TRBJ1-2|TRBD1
TGTGCCAGCAGCCCAAGGACAGGGGGGAACTATGGCTACACCTTC
CASSPRTGGNYGYTF
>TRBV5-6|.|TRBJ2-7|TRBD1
TGTGCCAGCAGCGTAGACAGGGTAGGGTCCTACGAGCAGTACTTC
CASSVDRVGSYEQYF
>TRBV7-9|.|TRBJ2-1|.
TGTGCCAGCAGCCCCCCCGGGATATCCTACAATGAGCAGTTCTTC
CASSPPGISYNEQFF
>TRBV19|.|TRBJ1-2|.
TGTGCCAGTAGTATGGGGCTGAGGGCGGACTACTATGGCTACACCTTC
CASSMGLRADYYGYTF
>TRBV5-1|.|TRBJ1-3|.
TGCGCCAGCAGCTTGGGAGGACAGTACTCTGGAAACACCATATATTTT
CASSLGGQYSGNTIYF